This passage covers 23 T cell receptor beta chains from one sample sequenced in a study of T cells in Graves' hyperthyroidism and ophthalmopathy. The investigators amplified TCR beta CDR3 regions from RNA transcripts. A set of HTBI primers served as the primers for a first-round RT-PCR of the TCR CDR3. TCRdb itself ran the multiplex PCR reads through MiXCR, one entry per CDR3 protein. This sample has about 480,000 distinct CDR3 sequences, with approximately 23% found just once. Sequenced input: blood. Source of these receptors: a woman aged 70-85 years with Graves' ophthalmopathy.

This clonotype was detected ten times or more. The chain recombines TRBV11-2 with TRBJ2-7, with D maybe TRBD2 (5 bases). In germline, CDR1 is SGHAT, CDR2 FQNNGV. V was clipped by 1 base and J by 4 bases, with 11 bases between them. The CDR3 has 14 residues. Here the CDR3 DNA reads TGTGCCAGCAGCTTAGGACGAGGGCCTTACGAGCAGTACTTC. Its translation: CASSLGRGPYEQYF. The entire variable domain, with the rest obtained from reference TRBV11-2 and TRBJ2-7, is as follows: EAGVAQSPRYKIIEKRQSVAFWCNPISGHATLYWYQQILGQGPKLLIQFQNNGVVDDSQLPKDRFSAERLKGVDSTLKIQPAKLEDSAVYLCASSLGRGPYEQYFGPGTRLTVT.

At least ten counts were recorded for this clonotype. CDR3 residues: CASRIQETQYF. The DNA for the CDR3 is TGTGCCAGCAGGATACAAGAGACCCAGTACTTC. The chain combines TRBV6-1 with TRBJ2-5; D uncertain. Trimming removed 6 bases from V and 2 bases from J, with 4 bases in between. CDR1 is MNHNS, CDR2 SASEGT, per germline. CDR3 length: 11 residues.

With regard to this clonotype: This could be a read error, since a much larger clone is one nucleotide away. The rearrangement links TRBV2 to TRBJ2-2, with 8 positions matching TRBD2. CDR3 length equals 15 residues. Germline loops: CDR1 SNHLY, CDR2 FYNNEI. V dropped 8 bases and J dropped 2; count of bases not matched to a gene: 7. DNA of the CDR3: TGTGCCAGCGGTGTGGTAGCGGGAAACACCGGGGAGCTGTTTTTT. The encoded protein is CASGVVAGNTGELFF.

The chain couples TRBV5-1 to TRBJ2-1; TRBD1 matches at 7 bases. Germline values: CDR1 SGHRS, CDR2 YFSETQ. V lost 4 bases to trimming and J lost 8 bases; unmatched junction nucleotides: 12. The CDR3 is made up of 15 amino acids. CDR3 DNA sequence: TGCGCCAGCAGCCCGACCCGACAGGGTCATGATGAGCAGTTCTTC. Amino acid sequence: CASSPTRQGHDEQFF. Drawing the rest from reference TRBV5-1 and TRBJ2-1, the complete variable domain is KAGVTQTPRYLIKTRGQQVTLSCSPISGHRSVSWYQQTPGQGLQFLFEYFSETQRNKGNFPGRFSGRQFSNSRSEMNVSTLELGDSALYLCASSPTRQGHDEQFFGPGTRLTVL.

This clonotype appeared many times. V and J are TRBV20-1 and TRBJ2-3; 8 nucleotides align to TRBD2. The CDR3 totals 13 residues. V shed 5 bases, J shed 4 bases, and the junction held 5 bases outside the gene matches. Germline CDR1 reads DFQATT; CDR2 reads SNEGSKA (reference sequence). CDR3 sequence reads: CSAPAGGPDTQYF. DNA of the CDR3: TGCAGTGCTCCGGCGGGGGGCCCAGATACGCAGTATTTT.

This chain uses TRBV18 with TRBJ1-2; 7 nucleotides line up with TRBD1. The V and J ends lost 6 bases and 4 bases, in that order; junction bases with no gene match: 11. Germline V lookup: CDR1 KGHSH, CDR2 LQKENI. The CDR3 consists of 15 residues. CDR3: CASSLGQARPYGYTF. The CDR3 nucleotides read TGTGCCAGCTCCCTCGGACAGGCCCGCCCCTATGGCTACACCTTC.

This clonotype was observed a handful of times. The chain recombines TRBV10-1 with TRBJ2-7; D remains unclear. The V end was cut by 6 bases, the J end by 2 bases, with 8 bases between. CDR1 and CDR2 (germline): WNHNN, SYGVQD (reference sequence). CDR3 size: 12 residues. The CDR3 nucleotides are TGCGCCAGCAGCGCTGGTGCCTACGAGCAGTACTTC. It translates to CASSAGAYEQYF.

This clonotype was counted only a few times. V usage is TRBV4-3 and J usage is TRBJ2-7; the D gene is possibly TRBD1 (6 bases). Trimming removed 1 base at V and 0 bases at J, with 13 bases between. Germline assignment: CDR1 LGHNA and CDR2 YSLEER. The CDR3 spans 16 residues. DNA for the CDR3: TGCGCCAGCAGCCAAGGTACAGGGAGTCTCTCCTACGAGCAGTACTTC. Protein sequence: CASSQGTGSLSYEQYF.

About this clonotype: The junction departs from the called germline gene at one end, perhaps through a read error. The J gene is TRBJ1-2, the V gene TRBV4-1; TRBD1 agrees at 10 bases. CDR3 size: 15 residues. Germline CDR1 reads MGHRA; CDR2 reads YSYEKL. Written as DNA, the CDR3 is TGCGCCAGCAGCCTCGGGACAGGGGTTAACTATGGCTACGCCTTC. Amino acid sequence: CASSLGTGVNYGYAF.

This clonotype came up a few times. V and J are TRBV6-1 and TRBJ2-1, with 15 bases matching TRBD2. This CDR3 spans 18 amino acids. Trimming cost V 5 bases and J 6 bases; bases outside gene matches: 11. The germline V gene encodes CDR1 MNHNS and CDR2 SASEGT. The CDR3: CASSTTGSGLAGGNEQFF. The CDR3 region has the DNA TGTGCCAGCAGTACTACTGGATCGGGACTAGCGGGAGGCAATGAGCAGTTCTTC.

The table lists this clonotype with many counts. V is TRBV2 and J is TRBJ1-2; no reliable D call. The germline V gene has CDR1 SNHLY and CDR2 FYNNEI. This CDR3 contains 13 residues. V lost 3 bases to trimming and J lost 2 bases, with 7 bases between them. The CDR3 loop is CASSEDGNYGYTF. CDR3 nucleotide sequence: TGTGCCAGCAGTGAGGACGGGAACTATGGCTACACCTTC.

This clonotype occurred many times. The CDR3 DNA reads as TGTGCCAGCAGTTTAGTGGTCCGGACTAGCGGGGGGATGGATACGCAGTATTTT. Protein: CASSLVVRTSGGMDTQYF. This sequence joins TRBV12-3 or TRBV12-4 and TRBJ2-3; the match to TRBD2 covers 14 bases. The CDR3 sequence is 18 residues long. V was pared by 1 base and J by 6 bases, with 9 bases of the junction left unmatched.

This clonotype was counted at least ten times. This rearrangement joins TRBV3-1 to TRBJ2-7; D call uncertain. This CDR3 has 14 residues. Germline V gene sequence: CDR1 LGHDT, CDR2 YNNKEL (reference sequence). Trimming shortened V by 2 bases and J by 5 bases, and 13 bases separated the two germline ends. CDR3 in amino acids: CASSQSGLGNEQYF. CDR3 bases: TGTGCCAGCAGCCAAAGTGGGCTCGGAAACGAGCAGTACTTC.

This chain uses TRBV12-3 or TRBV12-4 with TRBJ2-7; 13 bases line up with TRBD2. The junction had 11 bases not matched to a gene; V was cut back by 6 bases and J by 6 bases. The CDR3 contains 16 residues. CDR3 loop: CASSLTMGTSGTEQYF. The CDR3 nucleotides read TGTGCCAGCAGCTTAACGATGGGGACTAGCGGGACCGAGCAGTACTTC.

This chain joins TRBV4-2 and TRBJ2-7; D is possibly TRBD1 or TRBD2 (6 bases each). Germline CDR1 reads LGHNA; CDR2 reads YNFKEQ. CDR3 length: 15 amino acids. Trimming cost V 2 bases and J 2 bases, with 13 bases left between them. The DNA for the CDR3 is TGTGCCAGCAGCCAAAGGGGGGAAATAACCTACGAGCAGTACTTC. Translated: CASSQRGEITYEQYF.

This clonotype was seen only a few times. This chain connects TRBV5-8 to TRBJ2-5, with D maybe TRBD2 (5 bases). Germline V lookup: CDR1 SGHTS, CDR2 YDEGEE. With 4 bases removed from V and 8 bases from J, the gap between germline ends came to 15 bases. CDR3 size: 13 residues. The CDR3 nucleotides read TGTGCCAGCAGCCTAACCTATCGGGGAACCCAGTACTTC. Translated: CASSLTYRGTQYF.

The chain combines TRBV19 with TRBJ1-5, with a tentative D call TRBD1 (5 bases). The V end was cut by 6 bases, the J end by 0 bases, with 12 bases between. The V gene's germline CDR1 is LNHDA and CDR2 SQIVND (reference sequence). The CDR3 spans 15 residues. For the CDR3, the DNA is TGTGCCAGTAGCTCCCCGACAGATAGCAATCAGCCCCAGCATTTT. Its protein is CASSSPTDSNQPQHF.

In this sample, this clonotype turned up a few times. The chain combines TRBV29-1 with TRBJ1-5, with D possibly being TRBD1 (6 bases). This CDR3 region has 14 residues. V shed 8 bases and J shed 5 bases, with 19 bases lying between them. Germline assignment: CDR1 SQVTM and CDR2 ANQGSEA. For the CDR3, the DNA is TGCAGCCCCCCTGCGGACAGAGTTGATCAGCCCCAGCATTTT. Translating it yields CSPPADRVDQPQHF.

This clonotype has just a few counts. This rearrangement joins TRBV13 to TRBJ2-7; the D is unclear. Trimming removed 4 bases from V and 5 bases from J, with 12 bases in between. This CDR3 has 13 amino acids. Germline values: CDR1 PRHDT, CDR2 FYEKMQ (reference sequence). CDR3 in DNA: TGTGCCAGCAGCTCTTGGCGCAACCACGAGCAGTACTTC. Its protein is CASSSWRNHEQYF. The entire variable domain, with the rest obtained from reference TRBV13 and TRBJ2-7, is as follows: AAGVIQSPRHLIKEKRETATLKCYPIPRHDTVYWYQQGPGQDPQFLISFYEKMQSDKGSIPDRFSAQQFSDYHSELNMSSLELGDSALYFCASSSWRNHEQYFGPGTRLTVT.

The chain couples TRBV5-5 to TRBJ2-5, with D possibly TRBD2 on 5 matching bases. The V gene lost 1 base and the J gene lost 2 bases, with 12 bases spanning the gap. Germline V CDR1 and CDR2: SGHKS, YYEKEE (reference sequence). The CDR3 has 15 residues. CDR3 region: CASSLLHGEQETQYF. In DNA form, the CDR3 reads TGTGCCAGCAGCTTGTTGCACGGGGAACAAGAGACCCAGTACTTC.

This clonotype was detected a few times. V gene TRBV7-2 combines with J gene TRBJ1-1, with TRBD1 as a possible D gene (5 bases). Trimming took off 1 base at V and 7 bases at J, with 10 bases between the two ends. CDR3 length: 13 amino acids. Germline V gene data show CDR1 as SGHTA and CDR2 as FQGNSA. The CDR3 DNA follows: TGTGCCAGCAGCTTAGAGGTTGGACATGAAGCTTTCTTT. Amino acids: CASSLEVGHEAFF.

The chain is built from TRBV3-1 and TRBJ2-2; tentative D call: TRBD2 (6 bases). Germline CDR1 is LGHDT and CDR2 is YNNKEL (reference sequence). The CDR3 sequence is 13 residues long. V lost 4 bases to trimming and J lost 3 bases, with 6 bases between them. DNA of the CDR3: TGTGCCAGCAGCCGGGACTACACCGGGGAGCTGTTTTTT. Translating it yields CASSRDYTGELFF.

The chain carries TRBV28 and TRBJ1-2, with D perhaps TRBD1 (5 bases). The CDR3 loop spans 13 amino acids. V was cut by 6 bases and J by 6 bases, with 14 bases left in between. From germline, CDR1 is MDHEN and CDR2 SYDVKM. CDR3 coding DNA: TGTGCCAGCAGGGGACCTTGGACAAATGGCTACACCTTC. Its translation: CASRGPWTNGYTF.